The 10 T cell receptor beta chains in this list originate from one sample, sequenced in a study of T cell changes during pregnancy in multiple sclerosis. The repertoire was sequenced with immunoSEQ multiplex PCR; TCRdb's copy has only in-frame clones and lacks some. The sample holds around 50,000 clones; 85% to 90% are singletons and the top ten take roughly 5.3%. Input material: peripheral blood from another person, used as feeder cells. The source of these receptors is a human donor whose cells served as feeder cells for cultures in a pregnancy study.

The rearrangement links TRBV28 to TRBJ2-7, with D tentatively TRBD1 (6 bases). Germline CDR1 is MDHEN and CDR2 is SYDVKM. Trimming left V 3 bases short and J 7 bases short, with 10 bases between. This CDR3 comprises 12 residues. CDR3 amino acids: CASSFSGTEQYF. CDR3 DNA sequence: TGTGCCAGCAGTTTTTCAGGGACAGAGCAGTACTTC.

V is TRBV11-2 and J is TRBJ2-7; 7 positions agree with TRBD2. This CDR3 contains 13 residues. V dropped 1 base and J dropped 7; count of bases not matched to a gene: 4. CDR1 SGHAT and CDR2 FQNNGV come from the germline V gene. The CDR3 sequence is CASSLVGAGEQYF. CDR3 nucleotide sequence: TGTGCCAGCAGCTTAGTCGGAGCGGGAGAGCAGTACTTC.

This clone was observed a few times. The V and J genes are TRBV2 and TRBJ1-5; D gene uncertain. This CDR3 region has 13 residues. Germline V gene sequence: CDR1 SNHLY, CDR2 FYNNEI. Trimming shortened V by 8 bases and J by 6 bases, and 14 bases separated the two germline ends. The CDR3 protein is CASADSGSQPQHF. In DNA, the CDR3 is TGTGCCAGCGCAGACTCGGGAAGTCAGCCCCAGCATTTT.

This clone was detected only once. The chain has TRBV30 and TRBJ1-3; D may be TRBD1 (6 bases). V was pared by 4 bases and J by 1 base, with 17 bases between. The length of the CDR3 is 16 residues. CDR1 and CDR2 from the germline V gene are GTSNPN and SVGIG (reference sequence). DNA for the CDR3: TGTGCCTGGACTGAAGCCGGGACAATTTCTGGAAACACCATATATTTT. This encodes CAWTEAGTISGNTIYF.

This sequence joins TRBV2 and TRBJ1-3; D unclear. Germline V gene data show CDR1 as SNHLY and CDR2 as FYNNEI. This CDR3 has 13 amino acids. The germline V and J ends were trimmed by 8 bases and 0 bases, with 8 bases remaining between them. The CDR3 DNA is TGTGCCAGCTCCGGGAGCTCTGGAAACACCATATATTTT. Translation: CASSGSSGNTIYF.

The chain uses TRBV28 and TRBJ1-1; 8 bases align to TRBD1. The CDR3 has 15 amino acids. Germline values: CDR1 MDHEN, CDR2 SYDVKM. With 6 bases clipped from V and 1 base from J, the junction kept 7 bases outside the gene matches. As DNA, the CDR3 is TGTGCCAGCAGCCCCAACGGACAGGGGAACACTGAAGCTTTCTTT. Translating gives CASSPNGQGNTEAFF.

This chain links TRBV30 with TRBJ2-1; 9 positions agree with TRBD2. The germline gives CDR1 GTSNPN, CDR2 SVGIG (reference sequence). The CDR3 totals 15 residues. The CDR3 DNA is TGTGCTTTTGGAGTTGGCGGGGGGGCCTACAATGAGCAGTTCTTC. As protein: CAFGVGGGAYNEQFF.

This clone was observed a handful of times. This rearrangement joins TRBV7-2 to TRBJ2-7; 9 bases map to TRBD1. The CDR3 covers 15 residues. Trimming cost V 0 bases and J 1 base; bases outside gene matches: 1. Germline CDR1 reads SGHTA; CDR2 reads FQGNSA. For the CDR3, the DNA is TGTGCCAGCAGCTTAGCCGGGACAGGGTCCTACGAGCAGTACTTC. Translation: CASSLAGTGSYEQYF.

This clone has more than one count but fewer than ten. CDR3 nucleotides: TGTGCCAGCCGGGACTGGGCCTATATGGAGCAGTACTTC. Its translation: CASRDWAYMEQYF. This rearrangement joins TRBV2 to TRBJ2-7; possible D gene TRBD2, 6 bases. The germline V and J ends were trimmed by 8 bases and 7 bases, with 18 bases remaining between them. This CDR3 region has 13 residues. The germline CDR1 and CDR2 sequences are SNHLY and FYNNEI.

This clone came up once. The chain joins TRBV18 to TRBJ1-2; D ambiguous. CDR1 is KGHSH and CDR2 is LQKENI in the germline V gene. This CDR3 is 11 amino acids long. The V end lost 1 base, the J end lost 6 bases, and 3 bases lay between the germline ends. CDR3 protein: CASSPQDGYTF. The DNA for the CDR3 is TGTGCCAGCTCACCACAAGATGGCTACACCTTC.